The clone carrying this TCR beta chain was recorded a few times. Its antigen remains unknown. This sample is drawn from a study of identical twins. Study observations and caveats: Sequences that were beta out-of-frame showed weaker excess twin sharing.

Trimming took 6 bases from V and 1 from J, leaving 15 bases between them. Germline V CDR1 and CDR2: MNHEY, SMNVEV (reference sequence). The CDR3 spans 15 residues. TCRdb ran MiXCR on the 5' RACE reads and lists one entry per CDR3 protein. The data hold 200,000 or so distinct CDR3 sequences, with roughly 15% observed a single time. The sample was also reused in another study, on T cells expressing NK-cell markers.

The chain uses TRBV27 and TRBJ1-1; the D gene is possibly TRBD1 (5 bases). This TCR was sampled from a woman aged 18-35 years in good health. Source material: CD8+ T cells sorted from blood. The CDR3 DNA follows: TGTGCCAGCAGGGGATCGGGGGGAGGGAACACTGAAGCTTTCTTT. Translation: CASRGSGGGNTEAFF.